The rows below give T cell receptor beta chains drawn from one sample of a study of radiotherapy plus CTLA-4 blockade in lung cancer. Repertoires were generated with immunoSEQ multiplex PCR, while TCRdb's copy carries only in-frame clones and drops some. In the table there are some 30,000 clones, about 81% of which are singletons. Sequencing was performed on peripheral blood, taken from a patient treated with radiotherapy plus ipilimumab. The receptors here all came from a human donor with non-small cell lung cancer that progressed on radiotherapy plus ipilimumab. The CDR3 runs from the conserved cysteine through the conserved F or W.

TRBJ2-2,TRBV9,CASSVGGGVTGELFF
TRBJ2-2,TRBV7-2,CASSLGLAANTGELFF
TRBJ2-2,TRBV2,CASSAGLAGNTGELFF
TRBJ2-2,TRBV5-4,CASSPEGIGELFF
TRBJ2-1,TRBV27,CASSRVGDFNEQFF
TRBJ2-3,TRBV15,CATGTQGRGGANTQYF
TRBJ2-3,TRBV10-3,CAISLRNDSTDTQYF
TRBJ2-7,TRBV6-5,CASSYSRGYEQYF
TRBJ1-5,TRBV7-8,CASSPPGQSSYHF
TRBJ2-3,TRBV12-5,CASGRGSPDTQYF
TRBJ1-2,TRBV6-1,CASSGTPNYGYTF
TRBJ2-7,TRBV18,CASSRRTGDEQYF
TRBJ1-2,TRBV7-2,CASSDRGESYGYTF
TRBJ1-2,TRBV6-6,CASSSTGVNYGYTF
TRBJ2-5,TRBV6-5,CASTHGGGRETQYF
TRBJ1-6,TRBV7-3,CASKSRQGGSPLHF
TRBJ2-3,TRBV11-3,CASSPGLGSTDTQYF
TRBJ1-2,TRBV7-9,CASSLGGGTSPNYGYTF
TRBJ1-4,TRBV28,CASSLLSLRGEKLFF
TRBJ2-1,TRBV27,CASSNAGGNYNEQFF
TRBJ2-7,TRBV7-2,CASRPTGGRDYEQYF
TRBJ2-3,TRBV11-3,CASSFGATTDTQYF
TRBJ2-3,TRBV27,CASSWTGGDTDTQYF
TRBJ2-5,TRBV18,CASRLAGQETQYF
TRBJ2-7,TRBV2,CASSETRASYEQYF
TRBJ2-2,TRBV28,CASRGGGDNTGELFF
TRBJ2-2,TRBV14,CASSQARGNTGELFF
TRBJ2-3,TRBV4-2,CASSQDLGGGETQYF
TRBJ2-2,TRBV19,CASSVGEAGELFF
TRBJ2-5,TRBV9,CASSPGHPRPHQETQYF
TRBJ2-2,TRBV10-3,CAIRDLDYQPTGELFF
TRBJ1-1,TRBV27,CASRYRQGNTEAFF
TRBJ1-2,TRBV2,CASKGGNYGYTF